The present entry profiles one TCR beta chain with its context. The data originate from a study of blood T cell repertoires in COVID-19. The table came from immunoSEQ multiplex PCR; TCRdb's copy has only in-frame clones and leaves some out. The sample holds 150,000 to 200,000 clones, approximately 80% seen once. Those who participated ranged in age from 18 to 89 years and resided in under 25 US areas. Germline CDR1 is MDHEN and CDR2 is SYDVKM. The germline V and J ends were trimmed by 6 bases and 6 bases, with 17 bases remaining between them. This CDR3 comprises 14 residues. The chain links TRBV28 to TRBJ1-2; the D gene is possibly TRBD1 (6 bases). The sequenced material came from PBMCs or T cells enriched from blood (not recorded which). The receptor was derived from a man aged 50 to 60 who had recovered from COVID-19. The CDR3 DNA reads TGTGCCAGCAGAGTAACAGGGCTGAAAGATGGCTACACCTTC. It translates to CASRVTGLKDGYTF.